This T cell receptor beta chain was captured by sequencing in a study of Ad26.COV2.S vaccination and SARS-CoV-2 variants. Overall study context: Trial arm assignment for the donor was COV1001 Ad26.COV2.S.

In regard to this clone: No antigen is known for it.

Clones were read by immunoSEQ multiplex PCR, and TCRdb kept only the in-frame ones, dropping some. This table holds over 400,000 clones, roughly 90% found once. CDR3 length equals 14 residues. CDR1 and CDR2 (germline): SGHDN, FVKESK. The V gene lost 0 bases and the J gene lost 1 base, with 7 bases spanning the gap. Treatment defined: around 19 received Ad26.COV2.S at low or high dose, single or two shots; a few received placebo; per-sample allocation not given. Samples came from day 63 after the first vaccine or placebo injection. Vaccination employed an Ad26 vector expressing the Wuhan-strain SARS-CoV-2 spike. Points from the study as a whole: The TCR breadth and depth analyses may have produced an underestimate of total T cell responses. Comparable non-spike TCR breadth was observed in vaccine and placebo recipients.

The V gene is TRBV14, the J gene TRBJ2-7, with D perhaps TRBD1 or TRBD2 (5 bases each). The origin of this receptor is a person between 18 and 65 years old who received the Ad26.COV2.S COVID-19 vaccine or a placebo. The specimen was peripheral blood, collected in a trial of Ad26.COV2.S vaccine versus placebo. In DNA, the CDR3 is TGTGCCAGCAGCCAAGATTGGGGGTCCTACGAGCAGTACTTC. As protein: CASSQDWGSYEQYF.